These T cell receptor beta chains were read from a single sample in a study of Ad26.COV2.S vaccination and SARS-CoV-2 variants. Data came from immunoSEQ multiplex PCR; TCRdb stores just in-frame clones and leaves some out. The data show 300,000 to 400,000 clones, 90% seen once. Sequences were derived from peripheral blood, sampled in a trial of Ad26.COV2.S vaccine versus placebo. The receptors shown here come from a person between 18 and 65 years old who received the Ad26.COV2.S COVID-19 vaccine or a placebo. Each CDR3 is given with its conserved first and last residue. A D gene is named only where the DNA matches it firmly. The size entry is marked missing in some rows and otherwise reads once, few, many or a size class.

J	length	size	D	V	DNA	CDR3
TRBJ1-1	16	few	.	TRBV19	TGTGCCAGTAGTGTCACAGTTCCCCAGGCGAACACTGAAGCTTTCTTT	CASSVTVPQANTEAFF
TRBJ2-3	15	.	TRBD1	TRBV19	TGTGCCAGTAGTATAGTCGAGACAGGGGCAGATACGCAGTATTTT	CASSIVETGADTQYF
TRBJ1-5	15	.	.	TRBV4-1	TGCGCCAGCAGGGGCAGGGCAACGAGCAATCAGCCCCAGCATTTT	CASRGRATSNQPQHF
TRBJ1-2	13	.	.	TRBV3-1/TRBV3-2	TGTGCCAGCAGCCAACCGGGACATAGAGGCTACACCTTC	CASSQPGHRGYTF
TRBJ2-7	15	.	.	TRBV5-1	TGCGCCAGCAGCCTAAGTCCCGCAAGCTCCTACGAGCAGTACTTC	CASSLSPASSYEQYF
TRBJ1-1	15	.	TRBD1	TRBV6-5	TGTGCCAGCAGTTATTCCGGGACAGGAGGGACTGAAGCTTTCTTT	CASSYSGTGGTEAFF
TRBJ2-3	13	.	.	TRBV9	TGTGCCAGCAGCGTATCCCTGACAGATACGCAGTATTTT	CASSVSLTDTQYF
TRBJ1-2	16	.	TRBD1	TRBV6-2/TRBV6-3	TGTGCCAGCAGTTCCACAGGGGGCTACTCGTTCTATGGCTACACCTTC	CASSSTGGYSFYGYTF
TRBJ1-2	13	once	.	TRBV28	TGTGCCAGCAGTTTATGGGAGCACTATGGCTACACCTTC	CASSLWEHYGYTF
TRBJ2-1	15	.	TRBD2	TRBV11-2	TGTGCCAGCAGTTTTAGCGGGGGGCCGGGGGATGAGCAGTTCTTC	CASSFSGGPGDEQFF
TRBJ1-5	14	.	.	TRBV19	TGTGCCAGTAGTACGGCAGAAGGCAATCAGCCCCAGCATTTT	CASSTAEGNQPQHF
TRBJ1-2	18	.	TRBD1	TRBV28	TGTGCCAGCAGTTTAAAGGGTCGGGACAGTCCAACTAACTATGGCTACACCTTC	CASSLKGRDSPTNYGYTF
TRBJ2-3	11	.	.	TRBV11-2	TGTGCCAGCAGCCGTGCAGATACGCAGTATTTT	CASSRADTQYF
TRBJ1-2	12	.	.	TRBV3-1/TRBV3-2	TGTGCCAGCAGCCAAGTCGAGAGCGGCTACACCTTC	CASSQVESGYTF
TRBJ2-7	14	.	.	TRBV9	TGTGCCCGCGCGGTGCGGGGGCCCTCCTACGAGCAGTACTTC	CARAVRGPSYEQYF
TRBJ1-1	13	.	.	TRBV27	TGTGCCAGCAGTCCCCGTCACTACACTGAAGCTTTCTTT	CASSPRHYTEAFF
TRBJ2-6	15	.	.	TRBV20-1	TGCAGTGCTAGTAATATAGGGGCTGGGGCCAACGTCCTGACTTTC	CSASNIGAGANVLTF
TRBJ1-4	14	.	.	TRBV19	TGTGCCAGTAATGGAGGGCCACTTAATGAAAAACTGTTTTTT	CASNGGPLNEKLFF
TRBJ1-1	16	.	TRBD1	TRBV19	TGTGCCAGTAAACCAACAGGGGAGGGAATGAACACTGAAGCTTTCTTT	CASKPTGEGMNTEAFF
TRBJ1-3	15	.	.	TRBV4-1	TGCGCCAGCAGCCTCATGGGGGTGAACGGAAACACCATATATTTT	CASSLMGVNGNTIYF
TRBJ2-7	13	.	.	TRBV2	TGTGCCAGCAGCCTATTCGGACTGGACGAGCAGTACTTC	CASSLFGLDEQYF
TRBJ1-6	17	few	.	TRBV7-2	TGTGCCAGCAGCTTAGACACCTCGAGCTCCTATAATTCACCCCTCCACTTT	CASSLDTSSSYNSPLHF
TRBJ1-6	15	few	.	TRBV5-4	TGTGCCAGCAGCTTGGATACCAGGGAACGGTCACCCCTCCACTTT	CASSLDTRERSPLHF
TRBJ2-6	17	.	TRBD1	TRBV5-5	TGTGCCAGCAGCTTGGCTGGGACAGCTTCTGGGGCCAACGTCCTGACTTTC	CASSLAGTASGANVLTF
TRBJ1-4	16	few	.	TRBV9	TGTGCCAGCAGCGTAGGGGCAGGGCATGCTAATGAAAAACTGTTTTTT	CASSVGAGHANEKLFF
TRBJ2-5	13	.	.	TRBV7-3	TGTGCCAGCAGCTGGGACGACCGAGAGACCCAGTACTTC	CASSWDDRETQYF
TRBJ2-7	19	.	TRBD2	TRBV9	TGTGCCAGCAGCCCATCCTCGGGTACACTAGCGGGCGCGCCCAACGAGCAGTACTTC	CASSPSSGTLAGAPNEQYF
TRBJ1-1	14	.	.	TRBV6-5	TGTGCCAGTATTTTGGGGGGGCCGAACACTGAAGCTTTCTTT	CASILGGPNTEAFF
TRBJ2-1	15	.	.	TRBV4-1	TGCGCCAGCAGCCTCCTTGGGGGATCCCCTCAGGGACAGTTCTTC	CASSLLGGSPQGQFF
TRBJ1-5	15	.	TRBD1	TRBV19	TGTGCCAGTAGTATTGAGGGACAGTTCAATCAGCCCCAGCATTTT	CASSIEGQFNQPQHF
TRBJ1-2	15	.	TRBD1	TRBV7-9	TGTGCCAGCAGCACCTCCGGACAGGTCAACTATGGCTACACCTTC	CASSTSGQVNYGYTF
TRBJ2-1	15	.	TRBD1	TRBV6-5	TGTGCCAGCATCTTGGACAGGAGCTCCTACAATGAGCAGTTCTTC	CASILDRSSYNEQFF
TRBJ1-1	15	.	.	TRBV6-5	TGTGCCAACAGTTACCTCAAAAGCATCTCCGAGGAAGCTTTCTTT	CANSYLKSISEEAFF
TRBJ1-1	14	.	TRBD1	TRBV6-5	TGTGCCAGCAGTTACCGGGACAGGAACACTGAAGCTTTCTTT	CASSYRDRNTEAFF
TRBJ1-1	15	.	.	TRBV10-3	TGTGCCATCAGTGCGGAGCGGGTGGGAATCACTGAAGCTTTCTTT	CAISAERVGITEAFF
TRBJ2-1	15	.	.	TRBV6-1	TGTGCCAGCAGTGAACGGGCGGAGGGTTGGAATGAGCAGTTCTTC	CASSERAEGWNEQFF
TRBJ1-2	14	.	TRBD1	TRBV28	TGTGCCAGCAACCCAGGGGGGATCGACTATGGCTACACCTTC	CASNPGGIDYGYTF
TRBJ1-5	14	.	.	TRBV15	TGTGCCACCACGAAGGGTGTCACCAATCAGCCCCAGCATTTT	CATTKGVTNQPQHF
TRBJ2-2	15	.	TRBD2	TRBV9	TGTGCCAGCAGCCCCAGCGGGAGCAAGCACGGGGAGCTGTTTTTT	CASSPSGSKHGELFF
TRBJ2-3	11	.	.	TRBV11-3	TGTGCCAGCGGGAAATCAGATACGCAGTATTTT	CASGKSDTQYF
TRBJ2-2	14	few	.	TRBV6-6	TGTGCCAGCGGGAAGTTATCGAACACCGGGGAGCTGTTTTTT	CASGKLSNTGELFF
TRBJ2-3	17	.	TRBD2	TRBV30	TGTGCCTGGAGTGCCTCCGGACTAGCGGGAGACACAGATACGCAGTATTTT	CAWSASGLAGDTDTQYF
TRBJ2-3	15	.	TRBD1	TRBV6-5	TGTGCCAGCAGTCCGGCAGGGGGAAGCACAGATACGCAGTATTTT	CASSPAGGSTDTQYF
TRBJ2-7	14	.	TRBD1	TRBV28	TGTGCCAGCACCCCCCCGGGACAGACCTACGAGCAGTACTTC	CASTPPGQTYEQYF
TRBJ2-5	16	once	.	TRBV5-1	TGCGCCAGCAGCCCAATGTTATTCTGGGGTCTGGAGACCCAGTACTTC	CASSPMLFWGLETQYF
TRBJ2-1	16	few	.	TRBV29-1	TGCAGCGTTGAGGAGCTAGGACTGAGCTCCTACAATGAGCAGTTCTTC	CSVEELGLSSYNEQFF
TRBJ1-2	13	.	.	TRBV28	TGTGCCAGCAGTTTAGGAAACTCCTATGGCTACACCTTC	CASSLGNSYGYTF
TRBJ1-1	11	.	.	TRBV6-5	TGTGCCAGCCACGGGAACACTGAAGCTTTCTTT	CASHGNTEAFF
TRBJ1-1	17	.	.	TRBV18	TGTGCCAGCTCACCAAGGCTTACCAAGGGAATGAACACTGAAGCTTTCTTT	CASSPRLTKGMNTEAFF
TRBJ1-2	13	.	.	TRBV11-1	TGTGCCAGCAGCCCGGGGCCAGGGCTTGGCTACACCTTC	CASSPGPGLGYTF
TRBJ2-1	14	.	TRBD1	TRBV5-1	TGCGCCAGCAGCCCGGGACAGGGTGTAAATGAGCAGTTCTTC	CASSPGQGVNEQFF
TRBJ2-3	12	.	.	TRBV10-3	TGTGCCATCAGTGACAGGGGAGATACGCAGTATTTT	CAISDRGDTQYF
TRBJ1-1	12	.	.	TRBV6-5	TGTGCCAGCACCAGTCGCAACACTGAAGCTTTCTTT	CASTSRNTEAFF
TRBJ2-5	15	.	.	TRBV7-2	TGTGCCAGCAGCTTCGAGGGGCAGATACGGGAGACCCAGTACTTC	CASSFEGQIRETQYF
TRBJ1-4	12	once	.	TRBV7-9	TGTGCCAGCAGTATTATTGATGAAAAACTGTTTTTT	CASSIIDEKLFF
TRBJ2-7	12	.	.	TRBV5-6	TGTGCCAGCACCACCCAGGGTACCGAGCAGTACTTC	CASTTQGTEQYF
TRBJ1-2	15	.	TRBD1	TRBV7-9	TGTGCCAGCAGCTTTTTTGCCGGGACAGGGGATGGCTACACCTTC	CASSFFAGTGDGYTF
TRBJ2-3	13	.	.	TRBV11-3	TGTGCCAGCAGCTTCGGGGCCAAAGATACGCAGTATTTT	CASSFGAKDTQYF
TRBJ1-2	17	.	TRBD1	TRBV11-2	TGTGCCAGCAGCCCAGTGCGGGACAGGGGGCGCCGGTATGGCTACACCTTC	CASSPVRDRGRRYGYTF